These 26 T cell receptor beta chains originate from one sample sequenced in a study of neoadjuvant anti-PD-1 for oral cavity cancer (dated by TCRdb to the early 2020s). Sample time point, as interpreted from the label and publication: after neoadjuvant nivolumab, at surgical resection. The method behind the library was the immunoSEQ multiplex PCR assay. TCRdb obtained this table from immuneACCESS and retained in-frame rearrangements with V and J assigned. These tables miss some clones; where compared with another copy, unresolved V genes account for less than half of the shortfall, and the remainder is unexplained. The sample includes tens of thousands of clones, with roughly 90% observed a single time. The ten largest account for approximately 2.8% of the sample. This sample comprised PBMCs, obtained after nivolumab (anti-PD-1) treatment. The source of these receptors is a person aged 40-85 years with oral cavity squamous cell carcinoma.

This chain's CDR3 is CASSFGSGGTYF. Written as DNA, the CDR3 is TGTGCCAGCAGTTTTGGTAGCGGGGGGACGTACTTC. The chain employs TRBV6-6 and TRBJ2-5; 10 bases agree with TRBD2. CDR1 is MNHNY and CDR2 is SVGAGI in the germline V gene (reference sequence). CDR3 size: 12 residues. With 4 bases clipped from V and 13 bases from J, the junction kept 6 bases outside the gene matches.

V and J are TRBV19 and TRBJ2-3, with TRBD2 matching 10 bases. Germline CDR1 reads LNHDA; CDR2 reads SQIVND (reference sequence). V gave up 8 bases and J gave up 3 bases; unmatched junction bases: 8. The CDR3 totals 15 residues. This CDR3 is CASCLSGRPTDTQYF. Written as DNA, the CDR3 is TGTGCCAGTTGCCTTAGCGGGAGGCCGACAGATACGCAGTATTTT.

V usage is TRBV5-1 and J usage is TRBJ2-1; no firm D call. The germline gives CDR1 SGHRS, CDR2 YFSETQ. V was cut by 5 bases and J by 4 bases, with 13 bases left in between. This CDR3 region has 14 residues. The CDR3 coding sequence is TGCGCCAGCAGTCCAAACGCCCGATACAATGAGCAGTTCTTC. Amino acids: CASSPNARYNEQFF.

The chain carries TRBV6-1 and TRBJ1-2, with 8 bases aligning to TRBD1. Germline V gene data show CDR1 as MNHNS and CDR2 as SASEGT. Losses at the gene ends were 3 bases for V and 1 base for J; bases not matched to a gene: 10. The CDR3 extends over 17 amino acids. The chain's CDR3 is CASSDRQGIIFNYGYTF. CDR3 DNA sequence: TGTGCCAGCAGTGACCGACAGGGGATAATCTTTAACTATGGCTACACCTTC.

This sequence joins TRBV5-5 and TRBJ1-1, with TRBD1 matching 11 bases. This CDR3 is 12 amino acids long. The trim removed 4 bases at V and 10 bases at J, leaving 3 bases unmatched. Germline V gene sequence: CDR1 SGHKS, CDR2 YYEKEE (reference sequence). The CDR3 bases are TGTGCCAGCAGCCTGGGACAGGGGGGAGCTTTCTTT. It codes for CASSLGQGGAFF.

This clone was recorded a few times. This sequence joins TRBV2 and TRBJ2-7, with 9 bases fitting TRBD1. The CDR3 consists of 14 residues. CDR1 and CDR2 from the germline V gene are SNHLY and FYNNEI. Trimming at V came to 7 bases and at J to 5 bases, leaving 9 bases not matched to a gene. The CDR3 DNA follows: TGTGCCAGCAAGAACCTGGGGACAGGGAACGAGCAGTACTTC. Encoded protein: CASKNLGTGNEQYF.

This clone was picked up a small number of times. This chain connects TRBV4-1 to TRBJ1-3; D is unclear. The germline V gene has CDR1 MGHRA and CDR2 YSYEKL. The V end lost 2 bases, the J end lost 1 base, and 9 bases lay between the germline ends. CDR3 length: 15 residues. CDR3 sequence (DNA): TGCGCCAGCAGCCAATTAGGGATGTCTGGAAACACCATATATTTT. Translated, it gives CASSQLGMSGNTIYF.

The V call is TRBV5-1, the J call TRBJ1-5; TRBD1 matches 9 bases. V shed 4 bases and J 6 bases; nucleotides not matched to a gene: 5. The CDR3 is 14 residues long. From germline, CDR1 is SGHRS and CDR2 YFSETQ. The CDR3 loop reads CASSAGTGLQPQHF. Here the CDR3 DNA reads TGCGCCAGCAGCGCCGGGACAGGGCTTCAGCCCCAGCATTTT.

The chain joins TRBV5-1 to TRBJ2-7; TRBD1 matches 8 bases. V shed 4 bases and J 4 bases; nucleotides not matched to a gene: 10. In germline, CDR1 is SGHRS, CDR2 YFSETQ. The CDR3 runs to 15 residues. CDR3 in DNA: TGCGCCAGCAGCAGACAGGGGTCCCCTGATTACGAGCAGTACTTC. Its translation is CASSRQGSPDYEQYF.

The genes are TRBV7-9 and TRBJ2-3; D is uncertain. This CDR3 comprises 15 residues. Trimming stripped 0 bases from V and 0 bases from J, with 7 bases between. Germline V CDR1 and CDR2: SEHNR, FQNEAQ (reference sequence). Here the CDR3 reads CASSLATVSTDTQYF. DNA of the CDR3: TGTGCCAGCAGCTTAGCGACCGTTAGCACAGATACGCAGTATTTT.

The V gene is TRBV7-9, the J gene TRBJ2-1; D uncertain. With 5 bases removed from V and 9 bases from J, the gap between germline ends came to 8 bases. The CDR3 is 11 amino acids. Looked up from germline, CDR1 is SEHNR and CDR2 is FQNEAQ (reference sequence). Here the CDR3 DNA reads TGTGCCAGCAGCCTGTCTGGTGAGCAGTTCTTC. Encoded protein: CASSLSGEQFF.

This clone has a single count. The chain uses TRBV2 and TRBJ1-2; TRBD1 aligns across 10 bases. Germline V gives CDR1 SNHLY, CDR2 FYNNEI. The V segment lost 8 bases and the J segment 2 bases; nucleotides outside the gene matches: 5. This CDR3 is 14 amino acids long. The CDR3 nucleotides are TGTGCCAGCCCGGGACAGGGGACGAACTATGGCTACACCTTC. Its protein is CASPGQGTNYGYTF.

This clone has a single count. The chain has TRBV19 and TRBJ2-3, with D perhaps matching TRBD2 (5 bases). The CDR3 length is 16 residues. Germline V gene lookup returns CDR1 LNHDA and CDR2 SQIVND (reference sequence). With 2 bases removed from V and 0 bases from J, the gap between germline ends came to 12 bases. The CDR3 is CASSITGIASTDTQYF. The CDR3 bases are TGTGCCAGTAGTATAACCGGGATCGCTAGCACAGATACGCAGTATTTT. The full variable domain, with the rest looked up from reference TRBV19 and TRBJ2-3, is DGGITQSPKYLFRKEGQNVTLSCEQNLNHDAMYWYRQDPGQGLRLIYYSQIVNDFQKGDIAEGYSVSREKKESFPLTVTSAQKNPTAFYLCASSITGIASTDTQYFGPGTRLTVL.

The genes are TRBV7-9 and TRBJ1-2; D remains unclear. This CDR3 spans 12 amino acids. Germline-derived CDR1 and CDR2 are SEHNR and FQNEAQ (reference sequence). The V end was cut by 2 bases, the J end by 6 bases, with 7 bases between. CDR3 DNA sequence: TGTGCCAGCAGCTTACTCCGGGATGGCTACACCTTC. Protein product: CASSLLRDGYTF.

The chain employs TRBV7-3 and TRBJ2-1; 10 positions agree with TRBD2. This CDR3 has 15 amino acids. J lost 12 bases, V lost 1 base, and 9 bases had no gene match. Germline values: CDR1 SGHTA, CDR2 FQGTGA. The CDR3 coding sequence is TGTGCCAGCAGCTTAAACAGCGGGGGGGCCTTCGGGCAGTTCTTC. It codes for CASSLNSGGAFGQFF. The full variable domain, in which reference TRBV7-3 and TRBJ2-1 provide the parts outside the CDR3, is GAGVSQTPSNKVTEKGKYVELRCDPISGHTALYWYRQSLGQGPEFLIYFQGTGAADDSGLPNDRFFAVRPEGSVSTLKIQRTERGDSAVYLCASSLNSGGAFGQFFGPGTRLTVL.

V gene TRBV5-1 combines with J gene TRBJ1-1, with 8 nucleotides matching TRBD1. The germline gives CDR1 SGHRS, CDR2 YFSETQ. V trimming: 0 bases; J trimming: 1 base; junction bases outside the gene matches: 5. The CDR3 runs 16 residues. CDR3 sequence reads: CASSLGGGQANTEAFF. The DNA for the CDR3 is TGCGCCAGCAGCTTGGGAGGGGGACAGGCGAACACTGAAGCTTTCTTT. Combining the CDR3 with reference TRBV5-1 and TRBJ1-1 gives the whole variable domain KAGVTQTPRYLIKTRGQQVTLSCSPISGHRSVSWYQQTPGQGLQFLFEYFSETQRNKGNFPGRFSGRQFSNSRSEMNVSTLELGDSALYLCASSLGGGQANTEAFFGQGTRLTVV.

V is TRBV13 and J is TRBJ2-1, with TRBD2 identical over 8 bases. The CDR3 is made up of 15 amino acids. The V segment lost 0 bases and the J segment 10 bases; nucleotides outside the gene matches: 8. Germline values: CDR1 PRHDT, CDR2 FYEKMQ (reference sequence). Here the CDR3 DNA reads TGTGCCAGCAGCTTAGGGGCGGGAGGACCTCAGGAGCAGTTCTTC. Its protein is CASSLGAGGPQEQFF.

In this sample, this clone turned up once. The V and J genes are TRBV5-1 and TRBJ2-7; possibly TRBD1 or TRBD2 for D (6 bases each). Germline CDR1 SGHRS, CDR2 YFSETQ. The CDR3 runs 15 residues. V was shortened by 5 bases and J by 2 bases, with 17 bases between the two germline ends. The CDR3 loop reads CASRQEGGHAYEQYF. The CDR3 nucleotides read TGCGCCAGCAGACAGGAAGGGGGGCATGCCTACGAGCAGTACTTC.

V usage is TRBV6-1 and J usage is TRBJ1-4; D ambiguous. CDR1 and CDR2 from the germline V gene are MNHNS and SASEGT. This CDR3 contains 16 residues. Trimming pared 2 bases from V and 0 bases from J, leaving 10 bases between. Here the CDR3 reads CASSETTTATNEKLFF. CDR3 nucleotides: TGTGCCAGCAGTGAAACTACAACTGCAACTAATGAAAAACTGTTTTTT.

The J gene is TRBJ2-2, the V gene TRBV30; the D is unclear. The CDR3 covers 13 residues. Trimming took 4 bases from V and 1 from J, leaving 7 bases between them. Germline CDR1 GTSNPN, CDR2 SVGIG (reference sequence). Here the CDR3 reads CAWTGQNTGELFF. Here the CDR3 DNA reads TGTGCCTGGACTGGCCAGAACACCGGGGAGCTGTTTTTT. Using reference TRBV30 and TRBJ2-2 for the parts outside the CDR3, the full variable domain is SQTIHQWPATLVQPVGSPLSLECTVEGTSNPNLYWYRQAAGRGLQLLFYSVGIGQISSEVPQNLSASRPQDRQFILSSKKLLLSDSGFYLCAWTGQNTGELFFGEGSRLTVL.

The chain is built from TRBV2 and TRBJ1-2, with 9 bases fitting TRBD1. Germline V gene sequence: CDR1 SNHLY, CDR2 FYNNEI. With V trimmed by 5 bases and J by 7 bases, 5 bases remained unmatched. The CDR3 extends over 13 amino acids. CDR3 DNA sequence: TGTGCCAGCAGTAAACAGGGGGCCGGTGGCTACACCTTC. Protein product: CASSKQGAGGYTF.

A single count supports this clone. The rearrangement links TRBV6-6 to TRBJ2-2; D gene ambiguous. V lost 0 bases to trimming and J lost 3 bases, with 11 bases between them. Per germline, CDR1 MNHNY and CDR2 SVGAGI (reference sequence). The CDR3 runs to 16 residues. The CDR3 loop is CASSYSSERYTGELFF. The CDR3 nucleotides read TGTGCCAGCAGTTACTCGTCGGAGAGATACACCGGGGAGCTGTTTTTT.

In this sample, this clone turned up a few times. The CDR3 coding sequence is TGTGCCAGCTCCCCGGGACCGCTGAATCAGCCCCAGCATTTT. Residues: CASSPGPLNQPQHF. The rearrangement links TRBV18 to TRBJ1-5; D may be TRBD1 (5 bases). Germline V gives CDR1 KGHSH, CDR2 LQKENI. The CDR3 has 14 amino acids. Trimming took 6 bases from V and 4 from J, leaving 13 bases between them.

The chain carries TRBV7-3 and TRBJ2-3; a weak D match, TRBD1 (5 bases). Germline loops: CDR1 SGHTA, CDR2 FQGTGA. The ends were cut back, 5 bases at V and 0 bases at J, with 12 bases in the middle. CDR3 length equals 15 residues. The CDR3 here is CASSAQASSTDTQYF. The CDR3 region has the DNA TGTGCCAGCAGCGCACAGGCCTCTAGCACAGATACGCAGTATTTT.

CDR3 protein: CASSAHVDRGETQYF. The DNA for the CDR3 is TGTGCCAGCAGCGCCCATGTGGACAGGGGGGAGACCCAGTACTTC. V gene TRBV9 combines with J gene TRBJ2-5; TRBD1 matches 10 bases. The CDR3 loop spans 15 amino acids. The J segment lost 5 bases and the V segment lost 3 bases, leaving 7 bases of the junction unmatched. CDR1 SGDLS and CDR2 YYNGEE come from the germline V gene.

This rearrangement joins TRBV5-6 to TRBJ1-1; 10 bases are a match to TRBD1. This CDR3 region has 16 residues. The V segment lost 4 bases and the J segment 0 bases; nucleotides outside the gene matches: 6. Looked up from germline, CDR1 is SGHDT and CDR2 is YYEEEE. Written as DNA, the CDR3 is TGTGCCAGCAGCCCGGGACAGGGGTGGATGAACACTGAAGCTTTCTTT. Residues: CASSPGQGWMNTEAFF.